These 7 T cell receptor beta chains originate from one sample sequenced in a study of tumor-infiltrating lymphocytes in primary liver carcinoma. Total RNA (roughly 530 ng) served as template for TCR beta cDNA synthesis primed by a constant-region primer. Sequencing libraries for TCR beta derived from three nested multiplex PCR rounds that used slightly modified ARM-PCR. Two initial PCR rounds of around 9 cycles each paired TRBV1-TRBV30 forward primers with a C-beta reverse primer. TCRdb fed the multiplex PCR reads into MiXCR, producing one record per CDR3 protein. The table lists roughly 190,000 distinct CDR3 sequences, about 82% of them singletons. Starting material for RNA and DNA co-extraction consisted of roughly 17-31 mg of unsorted bulk tissue. What was sequenced was tumor tissue from primary liver carcinoma. The receptors shown here come from a man between 35 and 55 years old with primary liver carcinoma and hepatitis B virus infection.

As for this clonotype: As the CDR3 is not closed by the conserved phenylalanine or tryptophan, this likely results from a read error. The V gene is TRBV30, the J gene TRBJ1-1; no firm D call. Germline V CDR1 and CDR2: GTSNPN, SVGIG (reference sequence). Trimming removed 4 bases from V and 5 bases from J, with 14 bases in between. This CDR3 comprises 13 residues. In nucleotides, the CDR3 is TGTGCCTGGAACGCGGATAGGAGGACTGAAGCTTTCATT. Its protein product is CAWNADRRTEAFI.

This chain uses TRBV11-2 with TRBJ1-1; a possible D gene is TRBD1 (5 bases). This CDR3 contains 17 residues. Germline V gene lookup returns CDR1 SGHAT and CDR2 FQNNGV. V was shortened by 1 base and J by 3 bases, with 18 bases between the two germline ends. CDR3 coding DNA: TGTGCCAGCAGCTTAGTGGGGGTCGTCAGTTTGGACACTGAAGCTTTCTTT. Its protein is CASSLVGVVSLDTEAFF.

Regarding this clonotype: A much bigger clone sits one base away, suggesting this may be a read error. The chain has TRBV12-3 or TRBV12-4 and TRBJ2-7; no reliable D call. This CDR3 has 12 amino acids. CDR3 amino acids: CANSFLAHEQYF. CDR3 DNA: TGTGCCAACAGTTTTTTGGCCCACGAGCAGTACTTC.

CDR3 protein: CASRPGTSGTEQYF. The CDR3 DNA is TGTGCCAGCAGACCCGGGACTAGCGGCACAGAGCAGTACTTC. The rearrangement uses TRBV7-2 and TRBJ2-7; TRBD2 agrees at 11 bases. This CDR3 contains 14 residues. Trimming removed 6 bases from V and 7 bases from J; junction bases left unmatched: 8. CDR1 is SGHTA and CDR2 is FQGNSA in the germline V gene.

The chain links TRBV5-1 to TRBJ1-3; maybe TRBD1 (5 bases). The V and J ends lost 6 bases and 4 bases respectively, with 20 bases between them. The CDR3 length is 16 residues. Germline-derived CDR1 and CDR2 are SGHRS and YFSETQ. CDR3 in DNA: TGCGCCAGCAACCCCGGGACTCCGGACCTCGGAAACACCATATATTTT. Translating it yields CASNPGTPDLGNTIYF.

Details on this clonotype: Its ends do not fully match the called genes, so a read error is possible. This chain links TRBV12-3 or TRBV12-4 with TRBJ2-7; possible D gene TRBD2, 5 bases. The CDR3 covers 15 residues. In DNA, the CDR3 is TGTGCCAGTAGTTCAACCCTTAGCGCTACCTACGAGGAGTACTTC. Encoded protein: CASSSTLSATYEEYF.

The chain recombines TRBV29-1 with TRBJ1-1; no reliable D call. The CDR3 contains 15 residues. V lost 5 bases and J 0 bases, leaving 16 bases between the germline ends. Germline values: CDR1 SQVTM, CDR2 ANQGSEA. The CDR3 DNA is TGCAGCGTTAACCACGGTTGGGGAGTGAACACTGAAGCTTTCTTT. Its translation: CSVNHGWGVNTEAFF.